These T cell receptor beta chains were read from a single sample in a study of blood T cells in healthy people across ages. TCRdb reprocessed the 5' RACE reads via MiXCR and lists one record per CDR3 protein. This repertoire shows over a million distinct CDR3 sequences, approximately 59% found once; its top ten account for 6.5% to 8.5%. Material for sequencing was blood. These receptor sequences come from a man aged 18 to 35 in good health. Each CDR3 is given with its conserved first and last residue. The D gene is left open where the match is weak. Rows give clone size only sometimes, using once, few, many, or a class for an expanded clone.

d_gene,j_gene,abundance,v_gene,CDR3aa,CDR3nt
.,TRBJ1-5,once,TRBV29-1,CSVQFGDQPQHF,TGCAGCGTTCAATTCGGGGACCAGCCCCAGCATTTT
TRBD1,TRBJ1-2,once,TRBV7-9,CASSSPTGLLGGYTF,TGTGCCAGCAGCTCGCCGACAGGGTTATTGGGTGGCTACACCTTC
.,TRBJ2-3,.,TRBV5-5,CASSSINNQGGFTQYF,TGTGCCAGCAGCTCCATAAATAATCAGGGGGGGTTTACGCAGTATTTT
.,TRBJ1-3,.,TRBV6-6,CASSAGHSSGNTIYF,TGTGCCAGCTCCGCTGGGCATAGCTCTGGAAACACCATATATTTT
TRBD1,TRBJ2-7,.,TRBV27,CASSLEDRGYNEQYF,TGTGCCAGCAGTTTGGAGGACAGGGGGTACAATGAGCAGTACTTC
TRBD1,TRBJ2-7,.,TRBV15,CATSRGLGQGSYEQYF,TGTGCCACCAGCAGAGGCCTGGGACAGGGGTCCTACGAGCAGTACTTC
.,TRBJ1-4,few,TRBV29-1,CSVVETTNEKLFF,TGCAGCGTTGTCGAAACAACTAATGAAAAACTGTTTTTT
.,TRBJ2-5,.,TRBV20-1,CSASRVAGETQYF,TGCAGTGCTAGTAGGGTAGCCGGAGAGACCCAGTACTTC
.,TRBJ2-1,few,TRBV5-6,CASSWPGDEQFF,TGTGCCAGCAGCTGGCCGGGGGACGAGCAGTTCTTC
.,TRBJ2-1,.,TRBV20-1,CSARDRGSFYNEQFF,TGCAGTGCTAGAGATAGGGGGAGTTTCTACAATGAGCAGTTCTTC
TRBD2,TRBJ2-1,once,TRBV5-1,CASSFLAGGLNEQFF,TGCGCCAGCAGCTTCTTAGCGGGGGGGCTGAATGAGCAGTTCTTC
.,TRBJ2-7,.,TRBV21-1,CASSKGGGWSSYEQYF,TGTGCCAGCAGCAAAGGAGGGGGTTGGAGCTCCTACGAGCAGTACTTC
TRBD2,TRBJ2-4,few,TRBV28,CASSPLAGVSQNIQYF,TGTGCCAGCAGCCCACTAGCGGGAGTTTCCCAAAACATTCAGTACTTC
TRBD2,TRBJ2-7,.,TRBV14,CASSQDAIAGVYEQYF,TGTGCCAGCAGCCAAGATGCGATAGCGGGGGTCTACGAGCAGTACTTC
.,TRBJ2-1,.,TRBV28,CASERPLNNEQFF,TGTGCCAGCGAGAGACCCCTTAACAATGAGCAGTTCTTC
.,TRBJ1-5,.,TRBV7-2,CASSLGPGDHQPQHF,TGTGCCAGCAGCTTAGGGCCAGGGGATCATCAGCCCCAGCATTTT
.,TRBJ2-6,.,TRBV7-9,CASSPNRVYSGANVLTF,TGTGCCAGCAGCCCCAACAGGGTTTACTCTGGGGCCAACGTCCTGACTTTC
TRBD1,TRBJ2-7,.,TRBV27,CASSTEDRVGDEQYF,TGTGCCAGCAGTACAGAGGACAGGGTCGGAGACGAGCAGTACTTC
.,TRBJ2-6,.,TRBV2,CASTFLAPSPSGANVLTF,TGTGCCAGCACCTTCCTTGCCCCGTCTCCCTCTGGGGCCAACGTCCTGACTTTC
.,TRBJ2-7,few,TRBV7-2,CASSLVGFSSYEQYF,TGTGCCAGCAGCTTAGTGGGGTTCAGCTCCTACGAGCAGTACTTC
.,TRBJ2-7,few,TRBV29-1,CSVGQGHLEQYF,TGCAGCGTTGGGCAGGGTCACCTCGAGCAGTACTTC
.,TRBJ1-2,.,TRBV21-1,CASSPPPGYGYGYTF,TGTGCCAGCAGCCCCCCCCCAGGTTATGGCTATGGCTACACCTTC
.,TRBJ1-5,few,TRBV6-6,CASSTYGGGAHQPQHF,TGTGCCAGCAGTACTTACGGGGGCGGGGCGCATCAGCCCCAGCATTTT
.,TRBJ2-1,.,TRBV7-9,CASTPPREPYNEQFF,TGTGCCAGCACCCCTCCGAGGGAACCCTACAATGAGCAGTTCTTC
TRBD1,TRBJ2-3,.,TRBV27,CASSSTTGVITDTQYF,TGTGCCAGCAGTTCGACGACAGGGGTTATCACAGATACGCAGTATTTT
.,TRBJ2-3,.,TRBV14,CASSQDWPDTQYF,TGTGCCAGCAGCCAAGACTGGCCGGATACGCAGTATTTT
.,TRBJ2-3,.,TRBV7-9,CASTLGAGTDTQYF,TGTGCCAGCACCCTCGGGGCAGGGACAGATACGCAGTATTTT
.,TRBJ1-2,.,TRBV7-9,CASSYRREDYGYTF,TGTGCCAGCAGCTACAGGCGGGAGGACTATGGCTACACCTTC
TRBD2,TRBJ2-5,.,TRBV5-1,CASGLAGEETQYF,TGCGCCAGCGGACTAGCGGGAGAAGAGACCCAGTACTTC
.,TRBJ2-7,few,TRBV2,CASSEGSGASEQYF,TGTGCCAGCAGTGAAGGTTCGGGGGCGTCCGAGCAGTACTTC
.,TRBJ2-3,.,TRBV5-1,CASSPPWGTQYF,TGCGCCAGCAGCCCTCCATGGGGTACGCAGTATTTT
.,TRBJ1-1,.,TRBV6-1,CASTVTTNTEAFF,TGTGCCAGCACAGTTACAACGAACACTGAAGCTTTCTTT
TRBD2,TRBJ2-5,.,TRBV6-5,CAGSLRIAGETQYF,TGTGCCGGCAGCCTCAGGATAGCGGGAGAGACCCAGTACTTC
TRBD2,TRBJ2-1,.,TRBV12-3/TRBV12-4,CASSSGTGYEQFF,TGTGCCAGCAGTAGCGGGACTGGATATGAGCAGTTCTTC
.,TRBJ1-1,few,TRBV5-6,CASSRDFGQYEAFF,TGTGCCAGCAGCCGGGACTTTGGGCAATATGAAGCTTTCTTT
.,TRBJ1-1,few,TRBV11-2,CASSWGAVLNTEAFF,TGTGCCAGCAGCTGGGGTGCTGTTCTGAACACTGAAGCTTTCTTT
TRBD1,TRBJ1-2,.,TRBV4-2,CASSQEPQGGGYSF,TGTGCCAGCAGCCAAGAACCCCAGGGAGGGGGCTACTCCTTC
.,TRBJ2-7,.,TRBV29-1,CSVREGAGSGEQYF,TGCAGCGTTAGAGAGGGTGCGGGGTCGGGCGAGCAGTACTTC
TRBD1,TRBJ2-4,.,TRBV29-1,CSVWGQGGYERYF,TGCAGCGTTTGGGGACAGGGGGGGTACGAGCGGTACTTC
TRBD2,TRBJ2-7,many,TRBV4-1,CASSQERGYEQYF,TGCGCCAGCAGCCAAGAGCGGGGGTACGAGCAGTACTTC
.,TRBJ2-1,.,TRBV28,CASSPGGSGAVTLSSYNEQFF,TGTGCCAGCAGCCCTGGGGGTTCAGGGGCCGTCACATTGAGCTCCTACAATGAGCAGTTCTTC
.,TRBJ2-7,.,TRBV27,CASSTAGTLGYEQYF,TGTGCCAGCAGTACAGCCGGGACTTTAGGCTACGAGCAGTACTTC
.,TRBJ1-2,.,TRBV5-5,CASSLTGNNYGYTF,TGTGCCAGCAGCTTGACGGGGAATAACTATGGCTACACCTTC
.,TRBJ2-1,.,TRBV5-1,CASSLGTSTYNEQFF,TGCGCCAGCAGCTTGGGGACCTCGACCTACAATGAGCAGTTCTTC
.,TRBJ2-1,.,TRBV4-3,CASSQQSGVGAYNEQFF,TGCGCCAGCAGCCAACAATCTGGGGTGGGCGCCTACAATGAGCAGTTCTTC
.,TRBJ1-1,.,TRBV2,CASSANLRGSEAFF,TGTGCCAGCAGCGCCAACCTCAGAGGGTCTGAAGCTTTCTTT
TRBD1,TRBJ2-6,few,TRBV2,CASSERTGEANVLTF,TGTGCCAGCAGTGAAAGGACAGGGGAAGCCAACGTCCTGACTTTC
.,TRBJ2-5,.,TRBV29-1,CSVEGHREETQYF,TGCAGCGTTGAAGGACACAGAGAAGAGACCCAGTACTTC
.,TRBJ1-6,.,TRBV20-1,CSAHTGRDSPLHF,TGCAGTGCCCACACAGGGAGGGATTCACCCCTCCACTTT
TRBD2,TRBJ2-1,.,TRBV4-1,CASSQDSGVANEQFF,TGCGCCAGCAGCCAAGACAGCGGGGTCGCTAATGAGCAGTTCTTC
TRBD1,TRBJ1-4,once,TRBV4-1,CASSQDGPGGILATNEKLFF,TGCGCCAGCAGCCAAGATGGTCCAGGGGGCATTCTAGCAACTAATGAAAAACTGTTTTTT
.,TRBJ2-1,few,TRBV9,CASSRGAGGLGDNEQFF,TGTGCCAGCAGTAGAGGTGCAGGCGGCTTAGGGGACAATGAGCAGTTCTTC
.,TRBJ2-1,.,TRBV7-9,CASSLAIGGQETQFF,TGTGCCAGCAGCTTAGCGATAGGGGGTCAAGAGACCCAGTTCTTC
TRBD1,TRBJ2-1,.,TRBV6-5,CASGRGQTNEQFF,TGTGCCAGCGGACGGGGACAGACCAATGAGCAGTTCTTC